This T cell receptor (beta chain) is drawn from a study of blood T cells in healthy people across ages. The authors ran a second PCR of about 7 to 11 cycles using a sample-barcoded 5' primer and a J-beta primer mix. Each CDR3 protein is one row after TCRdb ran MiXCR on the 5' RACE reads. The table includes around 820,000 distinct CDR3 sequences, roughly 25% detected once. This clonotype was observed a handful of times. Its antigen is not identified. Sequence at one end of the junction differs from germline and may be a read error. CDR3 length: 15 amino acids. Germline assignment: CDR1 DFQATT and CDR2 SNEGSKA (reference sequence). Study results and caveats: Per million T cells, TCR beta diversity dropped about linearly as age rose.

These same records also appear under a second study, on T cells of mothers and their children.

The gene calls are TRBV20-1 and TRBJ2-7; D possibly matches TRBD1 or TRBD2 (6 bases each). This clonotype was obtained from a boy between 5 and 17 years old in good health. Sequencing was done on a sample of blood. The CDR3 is CSARDRGHTTYEQYF. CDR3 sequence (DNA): TGCAGTGCCAGAGATCGGGGGCACACTACCTACGAGCAGTACTTC.